These T cell receptor beta chains were read from a single sample in a study of blood T cell repertoires in COVID-19. The method was immunoSEQ multiplex PCR; TCRdb's version includes in-frame clones alone and lacks a portion of them. This repertoire shows more than 110,000 clones, 70% to 85% found once; its top ten account for 8.8%. Sample: peripheral blood. The receptors were sampled from a woman aged 80 or over in a cohort sampled during active or convalescent COVID-19. CDR3s include the opening cysteine and the closing phenylalanine or tryptophan. Each record gives: D gene, J gene, clone size, V gene, CDR3 protein, CDR3 DNA. The D gene is left open where the match is weak. Rows give clone size only sometimes, using once, few, many, or a class for an expanded clone.

TRBD2 | TRBJ2-7 | NA | TRBV6-2/TRBV6-3 | CASSISGARYEQYF | TGTGCCAGCAGCATTAGCGGGGCCAGGTACGAGCAGTACTTC
TRBD1 | TRBJ1-2 | NA | TRBV6-5 | CASTRSRGTNYGYTF | TGTGCCAGCACCCGATCCAGGGGGACTAACTATGGCTACACCTTC
TRBD1 | TRBJ2-3 | NA | TRBV10-3 | CAISESGTEHTQYF | TGTGCCATCAGTGAGTCGGGGACAGAACATACGCAGTATTTT
TRBD1 | TRBJ1-2 | NA | TRBV7-3 | CASSLDGTGGNNYGYTF | TGTGCCAGCAGCTTAGATGGGACAGGGGGCAACAACTATGGCTACACCTTC
TRBD1 | TRBJ1-1 | NA | TRBV30 | CAWSGTGGFLTFF | TGTGCCTGGAGTGGGACAGGGGGCTTTTTGACTTTCTTT
TRBD2 | TRBJ2-1 | NA | TRBV9 | CASSHGLAGVNEQFF | TGTGCCAGCAGCCACGGACTAGCGGGAGTCAATGAGCAGTTCTTC
NA | TRBJ1-2 | NA | TRBV29-1 | CSVSGNYGYTF | TGCAGCGTTAGCGGGAACTATGGCTACACCTTC
NA | TRBJ1-1 | NA | TRBV4-3 | CASSQVPAGNTEAFF | TGCGCCAGCAGCCAAGTTCCGGCAGGGAACACTGAAGCTTTCTTT
NA | TRBJ2-7 | NA | TRBV12-3/TRBV12-4 | CASSWSDEQYF | TGTGCCAGCAGCTGGAGCGACGAGCAGTACTTC
NA | TRBJ1-1 | few | TRBV6-1 | CASSEASSADTEAFF | TGTGCCAGCAGTGAAGCGTCGAGCGCGGACACTGAAGCTTTCTTT
NA | TRBJ2-1 | NA | TRBV24-1 | CATSDTRTVYNEQFF | TGTGCCACCAGTGATACTCGGACAGTTTACAATGAGCAGTTCTTC
TRBD2 | TRBJ2-1 | NA | TRBV5-5 | CASSLAVGGGLAQFF | TGTGCCAGCAGCTTGGCGGTCGGCGGGGGATTGGCGCAGTTCTTC
NA | TRBJ1-4 | NA | TRBV5-1 | CASSLVAGLNEKLFF | TGCGCCAGCAGCTTGGTGGCAGGTCTTAATGAAAAACTGTTTTTT
NA | TRBJ1-6 | NA | TRBV7-2 | CASSLHPAGNSPLHF | TGTGCCAGCAGCCTCCACCCGGCCGGGAATTCACCCCTCCACTTT
TRBD1 | TRBJ1-2 | NA | TRBV3-1/TRBV3-2 | CASSHGTGDGYTF | TGTGCCAGCAGCCATGGGACAGGAGATGGCTACACCTTC
NA | TRBJ2-5 | NA | TRBV6-2/TRBV6-3 | CASSYTSWETQYF | TGTGCCAGCAGTTATACTAGCTGGGAGACCCAGTACTTC
TRBD1 | TRBJ1-3 | NA | TRBV19 | CASSKGQGTYHSGNTIYF | TGTGCCAGTAGTAAAGGACAGGGGACCTACCACTCTGGAAACACCATATATTTT
TRBD1 | TRBJ1-2 | NA | TRBV5-4 | CASSLSYRGNGYTF | TGTGCCAGCAGCTTGAGCTACAGGGGGAATGGCTACACCTTC
NA | TRBJ1-2 | NA | TRBV27 | CASSPDRLTMGYTF | TGTGCCAGCAGTCCGGACAGATTAACTATGGGCTACACCTTC
TRBD1 | TRBJ1-2 | NA | TRBV29-1 | CTVDRGRGYTF | TGCACAGTCGACAGGGGTAGAGGCTACACCTTC
NA | TRBJ1-2 | NA | TRBV15 | CATSRVSGVNGYTF | TGTGCCACCAGCAGAGTATCAGGGGTTAATGGCTACACCTTC
TRBD1 | TRBJ1-4 | NA | TRBV7-2 | CASSFQGALDEKLFF | TGTGCCAGCAGCTTTCAGGGGGCGTTGGATGAAAAACTGTTTTTT
NA | TRBJ1-2 | NA | TRBV28 | CASRQGGYGYTF | TGTGCCAGCAGACAGGGTGGCTATGGCTACACCTTC
NA | TRBJ2-6 | NA | TRBV28 | CASSTTPSSGANVLTF | TGTGCCAGCAGCACGACTCCCAGCTCTGGGGCCAACGTCCTGACTTTC
NA | TRBJ2-5 | NA | TRBV5-1 | CASSSVETQYF | TGCGCCAGCAGCTCGGTGGAGACCCAGTACTTC
TRBD2 | TRBJ2-5 | NA | TRBV7-2 | CASSPSGPYQETQYF | TGTGCCAGCAGCCCTAGCGGCCCTTACCAAGAGACCCAGTACTTC
NA | TRBJ1-2 | once | TRBV6-4 | CASSDSGGRATF | TGTGCCAGCAGTGACTCGGGAGGACGGGCCACCTTC
TRBD1 | TRBJ1-6 | few | TRBV4-1 | CASSRTGATYNSPLHF | TGCGCCAGCAGCCGCACAGGGGCGACCTATAATTCACCCCTCCACTTT
NA | TRBJ2-5 | NA | TRBV11-2 | CASSRRGGDQETQYF | TGTGCCAGCAGCCGGAGGGGGGGGGACCAAGAGACCCAGTACTTC
TRBD1 | TRBJ2-3 | NA | TRBV7-2 | CASSPDRVRDTQYF | TGTGCCAGCAGCCCCGACAGGGTAAGAGATACGCAGTATTTT
NA | TRBJ1-2 | NA | TRBV6-5 | CASAKLLNYGYTF | TGTGCCAGCGCGAAGCTCCTTAACTATGGCTACACCTTC
TRBD1 | TRBJ2-3 | NA | TRBV11-2 | CASRKDRGPDTQYF | TGTGCCAGCAGAAAGGACAGGGGACCAGATACGCAGTATTTT
TRBD2 | TRBJ2-2 | NA | TRBV27 | CASSRSGTSIRGELFF | TGTGCCAGCAGTCGCTCCGGGACTAGCATACGGGGGGAGCTGTTTTTT
NA | TRBJ1-1 | NA | TRBV7-9 | CASSLVGINTEAFF | TGTGCCAGCAGCTTAGTCGGTATAAACACTGAAGCTTTCTTT
NA | TRBJ2-3 | NA | TRBV5-4 | CASSHTDTQYF | TGTGCCAGCAGCCACACAGATACGCAGTATTTT
NA | TRBJ2-3 | NA | TRBV7-3 | CASSLKAGTSTDTQYF | TGTGCCAGCAGCTTAAAGGCGGGGACTAGCACAGATACGCAGTATTTT
TRBD1 | TRBJ2-7 | NA | TRBV2 | CASNPGQVAYEQYF | TGTGCCAGCAACCCAGGACAGGTAGCCTACGAGCAGTACTTC
TRBD1 | TRBJ1-4 | NA | TRBV7-9 | CASTTGTGGEKLFF | TGTGCCAGCACCACTGGGACAGGAGGGGAAAAACTGTTTTTT
NA | TRBJ1-1 | many | TRBV14 | CASSQVAGEAFF | TGTGCCAGCAGCCAAGTCGCGGGGGAAGCTTTCTTT
TRBD1 | TRBJ1-5 | few | TRBV11-3 | CASSLEDYRGPQPQHF | TGTGCCAGCAGCTTGGAGGATTACAGGGGGCCTCAGCCCCAGCATTTT
TRBD1 | TRBJ1-3 | few | TRBV30 | CAWSAQGARGNTIYF | TGTGCCTGGAGCGCACAGGGGGCGCGAGGAAACACCATATATTTT
NA | TRBJ1-2 | NA | TRBV12-3/TRBV12-4 | CASSRQQYGYTF | TGTGCCAGCAGTCGCCAACAGTATGGCTACACCTTC
NA | TRBJ2-4 | NA | TRBV27 | CASSSRLDIQYF | TGTGCCAGCAGTTCGAGACTAGACATTCAGTACTTC
TRBD1 | TRBJ1-6 | NA | TRBV11-2 | CASRATGRNSPLHF | TGTGCCAGCAGGGCGACAGGGAGGAATTCACCCCTCCACTTT
NA | TRBJ2-2 | NA | TRBV15 | CATSRDGGAGTGELFF | TGTGCCACCAGCAGAGATGGGGGGGCGGGCACCGGGGAGCTGTTTTTT
TRBD2 | TRBJ2-3 | few | TRBV6-6 | CASIISGGALTDTQYF | TGTGCCAGCATCATAAGCGGGGGGGCCCTCACAGATACGCAGTATTTT
NA | TRBJ2-5 | NA | TRBV6-5 | CASKRRQETQYF | TGTGCCAGCAAGAGGCGACAAGAGACCCAGTACTTC
TRBD1 | TRBJ2-1 | NA | TRBV4-1 | CASSHLLGQGNEQFF | TGCGCCAGCAGCCATCTTTTGGGACAGGGGAACGAGCAGTTCTTC
NA | TRBJ1-5 | NA | TRBV7-2 | CASSLVVHQPQHF | TGTGCCAGCAGCTTAGTAGTGCATCAGCCCCAGCATTTT
TRBD2 | TRBJ2-7 | NA | TRBV5-1 | CASSWEGRGYEQYF | TGCGCCAGCAGCTGGGAGGGGCGCGGCTACGAGCAGTACTTC
NA | TRBJ1-5 | NA | TRBV6-5 | CASSLVGGNQPQHF | TGTGCCAGCAGCTTAGTGGGAGGCAATCAGCCCCAGCATTTT
TRBD1 | TRBJ1-2 | NA | TRBV28 | CASRTYRGNYGYTF | TGTGCCAGCAGAACCTACAGGGGAAACTATGGCTACACCTTC
TRBD1 | TRBJ2-5 | NA | TRBV7-2 | CASSLAGTELPGQTQYF | TGTGCCAGCAGCTTAGCCGGGACAGAACTCCCGGGTCAGACCCAGTACTTC
NA | TRBJ1-5 | NA | TRBV18 | CASSTGTPNSNQPQHF | TGTGCCAGCTCAACAGGGACACCTAATAGCAATCAGCCCCAGCATTTT
NA | TRBJ1-2 | NA | TRBV3-1/TRBV3-2 | CASSQDSVSNYGYTF | TGTGCCAGCAGCCAAGATTCAGTATCTAACTATGGCTACACCTTC
NA | TRBJ1-1 | NA | TRBV19 | CATKEGWDTEAFF | TGTGCCACTAAGGAGGGTTGGGACACTGAAGCTTTCTTT
TRBD1 | TRBJ2-5 | once | TRBV19 | CASSTLQGVAIQETQYF | TGTGCCAGTAGTACGTTACAGGGGGTCGCTATTCAAGAGACCCAGTACTTC
NA | TRBJ1-1 | NA | TRBV14 | CASSQVAGISLNTEAFF | TGTGCCAGCAGCCAGGTAGCGGGGATATCTTTGAACACTGAAGCTTTCTTT